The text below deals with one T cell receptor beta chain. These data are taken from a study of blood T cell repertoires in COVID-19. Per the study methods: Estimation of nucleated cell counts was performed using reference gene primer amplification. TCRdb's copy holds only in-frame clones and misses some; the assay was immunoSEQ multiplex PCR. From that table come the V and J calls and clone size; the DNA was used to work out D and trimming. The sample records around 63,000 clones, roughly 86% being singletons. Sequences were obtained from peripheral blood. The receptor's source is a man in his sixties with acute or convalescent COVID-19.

CDR3 DNA: TGTGCCAGCAGCTGGGGGGGAGGCGGGGAGCTGTTTTTT. Translated, it gives CASSWGGGGELFF. The chain uses TRBV5-4 and TRBJ2-2, with 7 bases matching TRBD2. CDR3 length: 13 residues. V shed 3 bases and J 7 bases; nucleotides not matched to a gene: 3. The V gene's germline CDR1 is SGHNT and CDR2 YYREEE (reference sequence).